The 21 T cell receptor beta chains reported below all come from one sample, sequenced in a study of blood T cell repertoires in COVID-19. Generated by immunoSEQ multiplex PCR, the TCRdb table keeps only in-frame clones and is missing some. Among about 160,000 clones, roughly 84% were seen once, and the ten largest hold about 10%. Source material: peripheral blood. The receptors were sampled from an elderly woman with active or convalescent COVID-19.

This rearrangement joins TRBV15 to TRBJ2-1; TRBD2 is a possible D gene (5 bases). The V gene lost 3 bases and the J gene lost 10 bases, with 22 bases spanning the gap. This CDR3 is built from 16 residues. Germline CDR1 is LNHNV and CDR2 is YYDKDF (reference sequence). CDR3 bases: TGTGCCACCAGCAGTACCAGACTACCGAGCGTGTGGGAGCAGTTCTTC. It encodes CATSSTRLPSVWEQFF.

The V and J genes are TRBV3-1 (or the pseudogene TRBV3-2) and TRBJ1-3; 9 positions agree with TRBD1. CDR1 and CDR2 (germline): LGHDT, YNNKEL (reference sequence). CDR3 length: 14 residues. Losses at the gene ends were 4 bases for V and 3 bases for J; bases not matched to a gene: 1. For the CDR3, the DNA is TGTGCCAGCAGCCCGACAGGGGGTGGAAACACCATATATTTT. This codes for CASSPTGGGNTIYF.

This clone was picked up one time. The sample holds other DNA sequences that translate to the same CDR3. The CDR3 DNA reads as TGTGCCAGCAGTCGACAGGGGAGCTCTGGAAACACCATATATTTT. It codes for CASSRQGSSGNTIYF. The J gene is TRBJ1-3, the V gene TRBV6-5; TRBD1 matches at 8 bases. The trim removed 5 bases at V and 0 bases at J, leaving 3 bases unmatched. This CDR3 contains 15 residues. Germline V lookup: CDR1 MNHEY, CDR2 SVGAGI.

The chain combines TRBV6-5 with TRBJ2-3, with D unclear. The V and J ends lost 5 bases and 1 base respectively, with 10 bases between them. Germline V gene data show CDR1 as MNHEY and CDR2 as SVGAGI. The CDR3 contains 14 residues. The CDR3 coding sequence is TGTGCCAGCAGTCTAGGTTGGGGCACAGATACGCAGTATTTT. Protein: CASSLGWGTDTQYF.

The sample holds one count of this clone. The chain carries TRBV7-3 and TRBJ2-7; 7 bases fit TRBD2. The CDR3 totals 15 residues. Germline CDR1 and CDR2: SGHTA and FQGTGA. V was pared by 5 bases and J by 3 bases, with 10 bases of the junction left unmatched. The CDR3 sequence: CASSALGGRNYEQYF. The CDR3 bases are TGTGCCAGCAGCGCCCTGGGAGGGCGGAACTACGAGCAGTACTTC.

The chain uses TRBV5-7 and TRBJ1-4; no clear D gene. TRBV5-7 is designated an ORF whose function remains uncertain. The V and J ends lost 0 bases and 4 bases respectively, with 13 bases between them. CDR3 length: 16 amino acids. The CDR3 sequence is CASSLAEGRLNEKLFF. DNA of the CDR3: TGTGCCAGCAGCTTGGCGGAGGGCAGGCTTAATGAAAAACTGTTTTTT.

This clone was found a few times. The rearrangement uses TRBV7-9 and TRBJ1-4; D is unresolved. Germline V CDR1 and CDR2: SEHNR, FQNEAQ (reference sequence). The CDR3 extends over 14 amino acids. Trimming left V 5 bases short and J 7 bases short, with 14 bases between. CDR3 amino acids: CASSQQSGSEKLFF. CDR3 coding DNA: TGTGCCAGCAGCCAACAATCTGGGAGTGAAAAACTGTTTTTT.

This sequence joins TRBV19 and TRBJ2-5; TRBD1 might be the D (5 bases). This CDR3 is built from 15 residues. V was cut by 7 bases and J by 0 bases, with 15 bases left in between. Germline CDR1 and CDR2: LNHDA and SQIVND (reference sequence). CDR3 region: CASTSSGWYQETQYF. In DNA form, the CDR3 reads TGTGCCAGTACCTCCTCAGGGTGGTACCAAGAGACCCAGTACTTC.

The CDR3 spells CASSGLEYSPLHF. Here the CDR3 DNA reads TGTGCCAGTAGTGGTTTGGAGTATTCACCCCTCCACTTT. This rearrangement joins TRBV19 to TRBJ1-6, with D hard to call. V lost 5 bases and J lost 8, with 10 bases in between. Germline CDR1 reads LNHDA; CDR2 reads SQIVND (reference sequence). The CDR3 contains 13 residues.

The chain links TRBV24-1 to TRBJ2-5, with a tentative D call TRBD2 (5 bases). V was trimmed by 3 bases and J by 2 bases, leaving 12 bases between them. From germline, CDR1 is KGHDR and CDR2 SFDVKD. The CDR3 loop spans 15 amino acids. The CDR3: CATSDPGAGQETQYF. In DNA form, the CDR3 reads TGTGCCACCAGTGATCCCGGTGCGGGTCAAGAGACCCAGTACTTC.

The CDR3 region is CASSQGWAGDGYTF. CDR3 bases: TGTGCCAGCAGCCAAGGATGGGCAGGGGACGGCTACACCTTC. The rearrangement joins TRBV14 to TRBJ1-2, with D possibly TRBD1 on 6 matching bases. This CDR3 region has 14 residues. Per germline, CDR1 SGHDN and CDR2 FVKESK. Trimming removed 1 base at V and 8 bases at J, with 14 bases between.

The chain uses TRBV7-2 and TRBJ1-2; 7 bases map to TRBD1. This CDR3 is built from 13 residues. Trimming removed 5 bases from V and 7 bases from J; junction bases left unmatched: 7. Germline V gene sequence: CDR1 SGHTA, CDR2 FQGNSA. DNA of the CDR3: TGTGCCAGCAGCCTAGACAGGGATAGTGGCTACACCTTC. It yields the protein CASSLDRDSGYTF.

This rearrangement joins TRBV7-8 to TRBJ1-1; D might be TRBD1 (5 bases). The germline gives CDR1 SGHVS, CDR2 FQNEAQ. The CDR3 covers 14 residues. Trimming removed 1 base at V and 7 bases at J, with 13 bases between. The CDR3 DNA is TGTGCCAGCAGCTTAGATGGCAGGGCTGGTGAAGCTTTCTTT. As protein: CASSLDGRAGEAFF.

V and J are TRBV7-2 and TRBJ2-6; no clear D gene. The ends were cut back, 0 bases at V and 9 bases at J, with 6 bases in the middle. CDR3 length equals 13 residues. Germline-derived CDR1 and CDR2 are SGHTA and FQGNSA. The CDR3 region is CASSLAPNNVLTF. In DNA, the CDR3 is TGTGCCAGCAGCTTAGCCCCTAACAACGTCCTGACTTTC. Full variable domain (outside the CDR3, taken from reference TRBV7-2 and TRBJ2-6): GAGVSQSPSNKVTEKGKDVELRCDPISGHTALYWYRQSLGQGLEFLIYFQGNSAPDKSGLPSDRFSAERTGGSVSTLTIQRTQQEDSAVYLCASSLAPNNVLTFGAGSRLTVL.

The J gene is TRBJ2-6, the V gene TRBV7-9; a weak D match, TRBD2 (5 bases). V lost 0 bases to trimming and J lost 2 bases, with 5 bases between them. The germline gives CDR1 SEHNR, CDR2 FQNEAQ (reference sequence). The CDR3 spans 15 residues. CDR3 loop: CASSLARAGANVLTF. CDR3 in DNA: TGTGCCAGCAGCTTAGCGCGGGCTGGGGCCAACGTCCTGACTTTC.

The chain employs TRBV6-2 or TRBV6-3 and TRBJ1-1; unclear D gene. V gave up 4 bases and J gave up 11 bases, with 14 bases separating them. Germline assignment: CDR1 MNHEY and CDR2 SVGEGT. The CDR3 loop spans 12 amino acids. The CDR3 bases are TGTGCCAGCAGTTCCCTGGGAGGTAGCGCTTTCTTT. It codes for CASSSLGGSAFF.

This clone was seen more than once but under ten times. The genes are TRBV4-1 and TRBJ1-2, with TRBD1 matching 9 bases. V lost 0 bases to trimming and J lost 5 bases; unmatched junction nucleotides: 1. This CDR3 is 14 amino acids long. CDR1 MGHRA and CDR2 YSYEKL come from the germline V gene. Here the CDR3 DNA reads TGCGCCAGCAGCCAAGACGACAGGGGGTATGGCTACACCTTC. Its translation is CASSQDDRGYGYTF.

This rearrangement joins TRBV11-3 to TRBJ2-1; 8 bases align to TRBD1. With V trimmed by 0 bases and J by 16 bases, 5 bases remained unmatched. Germline CDR1 is SGHNT and CDR2 is YENEEA. CDR3 length: 12 amino acids. CDR3 in amino acids: CASSLDGGQGFF. The CDR3 DNA follows: TGTGCCAGCAGCTTAGATGGAGGACAGGGATTCTTC.

This clone was counted a single time. The CDR3 loop is CASSVGLAGARETQYF. Here the CDR3 DNA reads TGTGCCAGCAGCGTAGGACTAGCGGGGGCCCGAGAGACCCAGTACTTC. The chain is built from TRBV9 and TRBJ2-5, with 12 bases that match TRBD2. Trimming at V came to 0 bases and at J to 4 bases, leaving 4 bases not matched to a gene. Germline assignment: CDR1 SGDLS and CDR2 YYNGEE. This CDR3 has 16 residues.

The chain employs TRBV10-3 and TRBJ2-7, with a tentative D call TRBD2 (5 bases). Trimming pared 6 bases from V and 1 base from J, leaving 10 bases between. Germline V gene data show CDR1 as ENHRY and CDR2 as SYGVKD. The CDR3 consists of 13 residues. CDR3 protein: CAISFGESYEQYF. Here the CDR3 DNA reads TGTGCCATCAGCTTCGGGGAATCCTACGAGCAGTACTTC.

This rearrangement joins TRBV19 to TRBJ1-5, with 7 bases aligning to TRBD1. The CDR3 extends over 15 amino acids. J gave up 4 bases and V 1 base, and 4 bases lay outside the gene matches. Germline CDR1 LNHDA, CDR2 SQIVND (reference sequence). CDR3 nucleotides: TGTGCCAGTAGTATAGGGGCAGGGGGTAATCAGCCCCAGCATTTT. Translation: CASSIGAGGNQPQHF.